One sample yielded the 23 T cell receptor beta chains listed below, sequenced in a study of beta chain features in type 1 diabetes. The study, taken as a whole, reports: Among all four CD4+ subsets, Type 1 diabetes patients had TCRB CDR3s that were moderately but significantly shorter.

The entirety of the isolated RNA underwent reverse transcription, so expressed TCRB transcripts were sequenced. Here immunoSEQ multiplex PCR was the method, and the copy in TCRdb shows in-frame clones only, minus some. The sample lists some 660,000 clones; over 11% were seen once. Their specific antigens are unknown. The specimen was naive CD4+ T cells from blood. All receptors come from a man between 18 and 29 years old with type 1 diabetes.

This clone has more than one count but fewer than ten. The genes are TRBV9 and TRBJ2-7; 8 bases line up with TRBD1. Per germline, CDR1 SGDLS and CDR2 YYNGEE. This CDR3 region has 16 residues. V lost 0 bases and J lost 0; bases outside the gene matches: 5. The CDR3 DNA sequence: TGTGCCAGCAGCGTAGGCGGGACAGGACGCTCCTACGAGCAGTACTTC. Protein: CASSVGGTGRSYEQYF.

The chain combines TRBV5-6 with TRBJ1-2; a weak D match, TRBD1 (5 bases). Per germline, CDR1 SGHDT and CDR2 YYEEEE. This CDR3 is built from 16 residues. Trimming took 3 bases from V and 1 from J, leaving 16 bases between them. The CDR3 sequence is CASSSSTGRSNYGYTF. The CDR3 DNA is TGTGCCAGCAGCTCCAGTACGGGACGGAGTAACTATGGCTACACCTTC.

This clone was observed a few times. The chain joins TRBV28 to TRBJ1-2; 8 nucleotides line up with TRBD1. Germline V gene data show CDR1 as MDHEN and CDR2 as SYDVKM. The CDR3 is 14 residues long. Trimming removed 3 bases from V and 4 bases from J; junction bases left unmatched: 4. CDR3 sequence reads: CASSFATGVYGYTF. The CDR3 coding sequence is TGTGCCAGCAGTTTTGCGACAGGGGTCTATGGCTACACCTTC.

This chain connects TRBV5-1 to TRBJ2-7, with TRBD1 matching 9 bases. The CDR3 has 16 residues. CDR1 and CDR2 from the germline V gene are SGHRS and YFSETQ. V shed 4 bases and J 0 bases; nucleotides not matched to a gene: 8. The CDR3 nucleotides are TGCGCCAGCAGCCCCCAGACAGGGGGGAGCTCCTACGAGCAGTACTTC. Translating it yields CASSPQTGGSSYEQYF.

The V gene is TRBV11-1, the J gene TRBJ2-3; a possible D gene is TRBD1 (6 bases). Trimming stripped 2 bases from V and 3 bases from J, with 6 bases between. CDR3 length equals 13 residues. From germline, CDR1 is SGHAT and CDR2 FQDESV (reference sequence). The CDR3 DNA follows: TGTGCCAGCAGCTTACAGGGGACAGATACGCAGTATTTT. Protein product: CASSLQGTDTQYF.

The V and J genes are TRBV2 and TRBJ2-7; unclear D gene. The ends were cut back, 6 bases at V and 3 bases at J, with 15 bases in the middle. This CDR3 is 14 amino acids long. CDR1 SNHLY and CDR2 FYNNEI come from the germline V gene. CDR3 sequence: CASRAARSIYEQYF. The CDR3 DNA follows: TGTGCCAGCAGGGCGGCGCGGAGCATCTACGAGCAGTACTTC. The full variable domain, its missing parts supplied by reference TRBV2 and TRBJ2-7, is EPEVTQTPSHQVTQMGQEVILRCVPISNHLYFYWYRQILGQKVEFLVSFYNNEISEKSEIFDDQFSVERPDGSNFTLKIRSTKLEDSAMYFCASRAARSIYEQYFGPGTRLTVT.

This chain joins TRBV25-1 and TRBJ2-7, with no clear D. This CDR3 has 11 amino acids. Trimming took off 4 bases at V and 4 bases at J, with 5 bases between the two ends. In germline, CDR1 is MGHDK, CDR2 SYGVNS. The CDR3 is CASSVFYEQYF. The CDR3 DNA sequence: TGTGCCAGCAGTGTTTTTTACGAGCAGTACTTC.

The rearrangement links TRBV10-3 to TRBJ1-2; 10 positions match TRBD1. Germline V gene data show CDR1 as ENHRY and CDR2 as SYGVKD. V was pared by 8 bases and J by 4 bases, with 4 bases of the junction left unmatched. The CDR3 sequence is 13 residues long. CDR3 region: CAISGTGVYGYTF. The CDR3, as DNA: TGTGCCATCTCCGGGACAGGGGTCTATGGCTACACCTTC.

This clone was counted only a few times. J is TRBJ2-4 and V is TRBV6-5; D is perhaps TRBD1 (5 bases). With 6 bases removed from V and 10 bases from J, the gap between germline ends came to 10 bases. The CDR3 contains 11 residues. Looked up from germline, CDR1 is MNHEY and CDR2 is SVGAGI. In nucleotides, the CDR3 is TGTGCCAGCAGCCAAGGGGTTATTCAGTACTTC. It is translated as CASSQGVIQYF.

In this sample, this clone turned up a few times. The V call is TRBV11-2, the J call TRBJ2-1; D is ambiguous. The CDR3 extends over 11 amino acids. Germline V lookup: CDR1 SGHAT, CDR2 FQNNGV. V shed 1 base and J shed 11 bases, with 6 bases lying between them. The CDR3 bases are TGTGCCAGCAGCTTAGGCCCCAAGCAGTTCTTC. Translating it yields CASSLGPKQFF.

The chain has TRBV11-2 and TRBJ2-3, with D possibly being TRBD1 (6 bases). Germline V gene data show CDR1 as SGHAT and CDR2 as FQNNGV. This CDR3 has 15 amino acids. V was trimmed by 6 bases and J by 5 bases, leaving 18 bases between them. The CDR3 nucleotides are TGTGCCAGCAGTCCAGGGGTTAGATCGGAAGATACGCAGTATTTT. Translating gives CASSPGVRSEDTQYF.

V is TRBV13 and J is TRBJ2-3; 7 nucleotides agree with TRBD2. V lost 5 bases and J lost 0; bases outside the gene matches: 14. Germline values: CDR1 PRHDT, CDR2 FYEKMQ (reference sequence). The CDR3 loop spans 18 amino acids. The CDR3 DNA reads as TGTGCCAGCAGCCACCTCGGGCGCGGGGGTATTAGCACAGATACGCAGTATTTT. This encodes CASSHLGRGGISTDTQYF.

The rearrangement joins TRBV6-5 to TRBJ2-4, with 8 bases fitting TRBD1. This CDR3 spans 12 amino acids. V was pared by 5 bases and J by 12 bases, with 6 bases of the junction left unmatched. Looked up from germline, CDR1 is MNHEY and CDR2 is SVGAGI. CDR3 loop: CASSNDRGYQYF. The CDR3 region has the DNA TGTGCCAGCAGTAACGACAGGGGATATCAGTACTTC.

The genes are TRBV18 and TRBJ2-1, with 10 bases aligning to TRBD2. V lost 0 bases to trimming and J lost 5 bases; unmatched junction nucleotides: 1. The CDR3 runs to 15 residues. Germline CDR1 KGHSH, CDR2 LQKENI. The CDR3 DNA reads TGTGCCAGCTCACCACCGGGACTAGCGAACAATGAGCAGTTCTTC. Residues: CASSPPGLANNEQFF. The whole variable domain, remainder taken from reference TRBV18 and TRBJ2-1, is NAGVMQNPRHLVRRRGQEARLRCSPMKGHSHVYWYRQLPEEGLKFMVYLQKENIIDESGMPKERFSAEFPKEGPSILRIQQVVRGDSAAYFCASSPPGLANNEQFFGPGTRLTVL.

This clone was observed a few times. V gene TRBV7-9 combines with J gene TRBJ1-1, with D possibly matching TRBD1 (5 bases). This CDR3 is built from 14 residues. V lost 1 base and J lost 1, with 7 bases in between. Germline loops: CDR1 SEHNR, CDR2 FQNEAQ (reference sequence). The CDR3, as DNA: TGTGCCAGCAGCTTAGGTGGACAGAACACTGAAGCTTTCTTT. Its translation is CASSLGGQNTEAFF. Full variable domain (rest looked up from reference TRBV7-9 and TRBJ1-1): DTGVSQNPRHKITKRGQNVTFRCDPISEHNRLYWYRQTLGQGPEFLTYFQNEAQLEKSRLLSDRFSAERPKGSFSTLEIQRTEQGDSAMYLCASSLGGQNTEAFFGQGTRLTVV.

The chain couples TRBV19 to TRBJ2-4, with D tentatively TRBD2 (6 bases). The germline V gene has CDR1 LNHDA and CDR2 SQIVND (reference sequence). This CDR3 region has 16 residues. V gave up 5 bases and J gave up 7 bases, with 21 bases separating them. The CDR3 DNA sequence: TGTGCCAGTAGTTCCCCTCTCCGGGGAGGCGGGAACATTCAGTACTTC. This sequence encodes CASSSPLRGGGNIQYF.

This clone was counted a few times. CDR3 region: CAWGTGSMSNQPQHF. CDR3 DNA: TGTGCCTGGGGGACAGGTTCGATGAGCAATCAGCCCCAGCATTTT. V and J are TRBV30 and TRBJ1-5; 8 nucleotides match TRBD1. Trimming at V came to 5 bases and at J to 1 base, leaving 7 bases not matched to a gene. Germline V gene sequence: CDR1 GTSNPN, CDR2 SVGIG (reference sequence). The CDR3 extends over 15 amino acids.

V gene TRBV7-2 combines with J gene TRBJ2-7; no reliable D call. The CDR3 is 12 residues long. CDR1 SGHTA and CDR2 FQGNSA come from the germline V gene. V lost 1 base to trimming and J lost 3 bases, with 4 bases between them. CDR3 in amino acids: CASSLEYYEQYF. The DNA for the CDR3 is TGTGCCAGCAGCTTAGAATACTACGAGCAGTACTTC.

The chain combines TRBV7-2 with TRBJ1-5, with unresolved D. The CDR3 has 13 residues. CDR1 is SGHTA and CDR2 is FQGNSA in the germline V gene. Trimming shortened V by 1 base and J by 7 bases, and 8 bases separated the two germline ends. The CDR3 loop is CASSLDVSQPQHF. The CDR3 DNA reads as TGTGCCAGCAGCTTAGATGTTTCCCAGCCCCAGCATTTT.

CDR3 protein: CASSPGPDLETQYF. The CDR3 DNA reads as TGCGCCAGCAGCCCAGGGCCGGACCTGGAGACCCAGTACTTC. The chain combines TRBV4-1 with TRBJ2-5, with D possibly being TRBD1 (5 bases). V lost 4 bases to trimming and J lost 5 bases, with 14 bases between them. The V gene's germline CDR1 is MGHRA and CDR2 YSYEKL. This CDR3 is built from 14 residues.

In its sample, this clone was seen a few times. The chain has TRBV5-1 and TRBJ1-1, with 7 bases lining up with TRBD1. This CDR3 comprises 16 residues. V gave up 0 bases and J gave up 5 bases; unmatched junction bases: 10. From germline, CDR1 is SGHRS and CDR2 YFSETQ. CDR3 DNA: TGCGCCAGCAGCTTGGGACAGGGAGGAGGAGGAACTGAAGCTTTCTTT. This encodes CASSLGQGGGGTEAFF.

This clone was counted between two and nine times. This chain links TRBV29-1 with TRBJ2-2, with D perhaps being TRBD1 or TRBD2 (5 bases each). The CDR3 extends over 14 amino acids. CDR1 and CDR2 (germline): SQVTM, ANQGSEA. The CDR3 DNA reads as TGCACCCCCCCTTGGGACCTAGACACCGGGGAGCTGTTTTTT. It is translated as CTPPWDLDTGELFF.

The genes are TRBV10-3 and TRBJ2-1, with 16 nucleotides matching TRBD2. The germline gives CDR1 ENHRY, CDR2 SYGVKD. V lost 10 bases and J lost 7; bases outside the gene matches: 7. The CDR3 runs to 15 residues. CDR3 loop: CASGTSGGAMNEQFF. CDR3 sequence (DNA): TGTGCCAGCGGGACTAGCGGGGGGGCCATGAATGAGCAGTTCTTC.